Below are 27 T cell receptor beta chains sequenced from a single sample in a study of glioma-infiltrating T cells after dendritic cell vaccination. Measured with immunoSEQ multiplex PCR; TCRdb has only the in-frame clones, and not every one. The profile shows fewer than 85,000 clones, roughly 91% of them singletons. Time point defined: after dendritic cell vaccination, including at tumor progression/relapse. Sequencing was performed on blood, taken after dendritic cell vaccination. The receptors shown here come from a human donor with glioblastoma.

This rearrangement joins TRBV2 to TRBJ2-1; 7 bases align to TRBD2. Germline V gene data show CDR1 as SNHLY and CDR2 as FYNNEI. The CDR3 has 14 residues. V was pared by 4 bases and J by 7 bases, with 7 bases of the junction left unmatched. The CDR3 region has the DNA TGTGCCAGCAGTGGGGGGAGGGGATCGAATGAGCAGTTCTTC. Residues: CASSGGRGSNEQFF.

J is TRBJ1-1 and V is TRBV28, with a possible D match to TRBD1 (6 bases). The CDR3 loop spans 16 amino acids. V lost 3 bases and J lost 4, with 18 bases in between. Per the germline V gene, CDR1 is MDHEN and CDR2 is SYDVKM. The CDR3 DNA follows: TGTGCCAGCAGTTTCCCAAGGGGACAAGGGATCACTGAAGCTTTCTTT. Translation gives CASSFPRGQGITEAFF.

CDR3 sequence (DNA): TGTGCCAGCAGTGAAGCGCCGAGCGGGAGGGCTTCCGGGGAGCTGTTTTTT. Encoded protein: CASSEAPSGRASGELFF. This chain joins TRBV2 and TRBJ2-2; 10 bases are shared with TRBD2. The V gene's germline CDR1 is SNHLY and CDR2 FYNNEI. V was pared by 0 bases and J by 6 bases, with 7 bases of the junction left unmatched. This CDR3 spans 17 amino acids. Based on the CDR3 plus reference TRBV2 and TRBJ2-2, the full variable domain is EPEVTQTPSHQVTQMGQEVILRCVPISNHLYFYWYRQILGQKVEFLVSFYNNEISEKSEIFDDQFSVERPDGSNFTLKIRSTKLEDSAMYFCASSEAPSGRASGELFFGEGSRLTVL.

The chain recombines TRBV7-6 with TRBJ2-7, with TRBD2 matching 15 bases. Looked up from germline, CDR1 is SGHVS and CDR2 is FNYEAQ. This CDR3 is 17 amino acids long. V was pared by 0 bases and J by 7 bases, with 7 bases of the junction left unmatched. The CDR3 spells CASSLAVGLAGGYEQYF. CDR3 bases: TGTGCCAGCAGCTTAGCCGTGGGACTAGCGGGAGGTTATGAGCAGTACTTC.

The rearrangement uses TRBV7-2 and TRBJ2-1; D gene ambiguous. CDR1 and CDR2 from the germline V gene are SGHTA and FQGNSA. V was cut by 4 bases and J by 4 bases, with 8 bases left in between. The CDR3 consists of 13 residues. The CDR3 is CASSSSNYNEQFF. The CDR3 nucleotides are TGTGCCAGCAGCTCATCAAATTACAATGAGCAGTTCTTC.

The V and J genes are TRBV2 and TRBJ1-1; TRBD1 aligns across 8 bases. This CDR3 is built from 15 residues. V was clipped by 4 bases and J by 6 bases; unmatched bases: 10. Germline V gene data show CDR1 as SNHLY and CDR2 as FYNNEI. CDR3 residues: CASSVGQGFLAEAFF. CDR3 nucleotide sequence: TGTGCCAGCAGTGTCGGACAGGGATTTCTCGCTGAAGCTTTCTTT.

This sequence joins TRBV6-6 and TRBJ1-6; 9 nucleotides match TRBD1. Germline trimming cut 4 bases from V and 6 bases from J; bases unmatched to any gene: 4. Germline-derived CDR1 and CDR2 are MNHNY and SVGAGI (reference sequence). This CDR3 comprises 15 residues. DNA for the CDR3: TGTGCCAGCAGTTCGACAGGGGGTACTAATTCACCCCTCCACTTT. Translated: CASSSTGGTNSPLHF.

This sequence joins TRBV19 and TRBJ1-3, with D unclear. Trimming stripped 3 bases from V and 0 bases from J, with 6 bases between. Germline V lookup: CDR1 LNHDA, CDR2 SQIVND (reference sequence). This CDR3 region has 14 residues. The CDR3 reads CASSMPVSGNTIYF. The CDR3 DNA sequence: TGTGCCAGTAGTATGCCAGTCTCTGGAAACACCATATATTTT.

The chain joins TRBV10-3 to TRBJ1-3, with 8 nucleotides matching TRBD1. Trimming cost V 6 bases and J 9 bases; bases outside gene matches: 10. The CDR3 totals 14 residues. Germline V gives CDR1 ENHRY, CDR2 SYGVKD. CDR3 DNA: TGTGCCATCAGAGACGACAGGGGAAGCAGCACCATATATTTT. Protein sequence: CAIRDDRGSSTIYF.

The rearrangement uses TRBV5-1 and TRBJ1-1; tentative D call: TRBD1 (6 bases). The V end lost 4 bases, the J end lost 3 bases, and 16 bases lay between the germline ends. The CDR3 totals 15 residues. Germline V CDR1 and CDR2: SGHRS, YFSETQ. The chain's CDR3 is CASSQLTGMDTEAFF. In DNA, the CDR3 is TGCGCCAGCAGCCAACTTACAGGGATGGACACTGAAGCTTTCTTT.

CDR3 DNA: TGCGCCAGCAGCCCAGGGGGTCCCTCCTACGAGCAGTACTTC. Translation: CASSPGGPSYEQYF. The chain links TRBV5-1 to TRBJ2-7; 7 bases align to TRBD1. Germline CDR1 SGHRS, CDR2 YFSETQ. With 4 bases clipped from V and 0 bases from J, the junction kept 4 bases outside the gene matches. The CDR3 extends over 14 amino acids.

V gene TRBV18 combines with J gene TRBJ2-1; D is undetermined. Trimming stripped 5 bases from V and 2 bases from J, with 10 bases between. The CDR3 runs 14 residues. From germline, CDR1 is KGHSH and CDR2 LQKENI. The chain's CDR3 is CASSVYDTYNEQFF. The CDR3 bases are TGTGCCAGCTCAGTTTACGACACCTACAATGAGCAGTTCTTC.

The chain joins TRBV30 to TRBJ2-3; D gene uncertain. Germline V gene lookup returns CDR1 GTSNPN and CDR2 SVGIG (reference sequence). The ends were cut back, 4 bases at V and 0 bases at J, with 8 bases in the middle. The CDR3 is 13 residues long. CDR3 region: CAWMFGSTDTQYF. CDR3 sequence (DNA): TGTGCCTGGATGTTCGGGAGCACAGATACGCAGTATTTT.

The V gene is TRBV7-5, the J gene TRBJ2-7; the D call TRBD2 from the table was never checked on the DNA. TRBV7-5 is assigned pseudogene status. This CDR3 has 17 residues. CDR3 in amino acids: CARSLPRPGGSSYEQYF. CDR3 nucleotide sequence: TGTGCCAGAAGCTTACCCAGGCCGGGAGGGAGCTCCTACGAGCAGTACTTC.

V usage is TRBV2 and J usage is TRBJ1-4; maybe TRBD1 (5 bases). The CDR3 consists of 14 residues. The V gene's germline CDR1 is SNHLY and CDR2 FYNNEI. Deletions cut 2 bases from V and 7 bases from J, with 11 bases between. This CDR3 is CASSENRSGEKLFF. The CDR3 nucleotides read TGTGCCAGCAGTGAAAACAGGTCGGGTGAAAAACTGTTTTTT.

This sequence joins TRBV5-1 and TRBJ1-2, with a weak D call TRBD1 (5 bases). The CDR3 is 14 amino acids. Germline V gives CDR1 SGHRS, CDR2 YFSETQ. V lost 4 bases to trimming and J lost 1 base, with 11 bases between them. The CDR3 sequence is CASSPGLNNYGYTF. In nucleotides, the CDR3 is TGCGCCAGCAGCCCGGGACTGAATAACTATGGCTACACCTTC.

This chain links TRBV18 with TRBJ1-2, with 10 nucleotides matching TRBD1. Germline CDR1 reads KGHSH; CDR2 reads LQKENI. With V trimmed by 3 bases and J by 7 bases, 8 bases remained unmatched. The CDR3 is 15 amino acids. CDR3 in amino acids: CASSPPDRGRFGYTF. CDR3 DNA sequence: TGTGCCAGCTCACCCCCAGACAGGGGGCGATTTGGCTACACCTTC.

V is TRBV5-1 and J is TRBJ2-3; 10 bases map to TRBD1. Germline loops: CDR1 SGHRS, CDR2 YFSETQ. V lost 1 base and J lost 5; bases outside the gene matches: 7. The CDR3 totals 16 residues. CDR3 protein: CASSLPRQGAQDTQYF. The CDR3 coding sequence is TGCGCCAGCAGCTTGCCGCGACAGGGGGCGCAAGATACGCAGTATTTT.

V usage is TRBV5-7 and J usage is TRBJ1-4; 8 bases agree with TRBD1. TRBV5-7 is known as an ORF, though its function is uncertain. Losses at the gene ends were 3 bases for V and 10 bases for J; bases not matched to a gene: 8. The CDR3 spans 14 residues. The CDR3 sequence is CASSSRDRRGKLFF. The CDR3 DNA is TGTGCCAGCAGCTCCCGGGACAGGAGAGGAAAACTGTTTTTT.

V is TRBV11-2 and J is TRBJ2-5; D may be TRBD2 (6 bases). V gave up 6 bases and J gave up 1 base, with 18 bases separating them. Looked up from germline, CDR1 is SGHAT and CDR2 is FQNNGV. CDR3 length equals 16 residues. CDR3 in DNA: TGTGCCAGCAGTCCTCCCGGGGGAGTCCTCCAAGAGACCCAGTACTTC. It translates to CASSPPGGVLQETQYF.

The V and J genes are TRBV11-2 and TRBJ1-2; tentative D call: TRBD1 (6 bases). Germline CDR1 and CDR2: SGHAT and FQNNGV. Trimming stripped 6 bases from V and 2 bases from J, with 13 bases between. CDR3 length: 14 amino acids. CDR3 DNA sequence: TGTGCCAGCAGTCCCGGGACAAGAAACTATGGCTACACCTTC. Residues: CASSPGTRNYGYTF.

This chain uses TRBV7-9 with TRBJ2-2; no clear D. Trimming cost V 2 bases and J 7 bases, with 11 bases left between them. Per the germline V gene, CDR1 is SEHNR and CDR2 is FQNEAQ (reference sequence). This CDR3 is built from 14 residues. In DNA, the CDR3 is TGTGCCAGCAGCTTAATACAACGCGGCGGGGAGCTGTTTTTT. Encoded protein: CASSLIQRGGELFF.

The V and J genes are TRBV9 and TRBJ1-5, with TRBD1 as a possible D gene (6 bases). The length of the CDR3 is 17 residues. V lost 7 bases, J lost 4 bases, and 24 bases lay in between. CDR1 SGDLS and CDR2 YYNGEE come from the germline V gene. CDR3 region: CASPLGEGEWGNQPQHF. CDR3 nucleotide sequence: TGTGCCAGCCCTCTTGGGGAGGGGGAGTGGGGAAATCAGCCCCAGCATTTT.

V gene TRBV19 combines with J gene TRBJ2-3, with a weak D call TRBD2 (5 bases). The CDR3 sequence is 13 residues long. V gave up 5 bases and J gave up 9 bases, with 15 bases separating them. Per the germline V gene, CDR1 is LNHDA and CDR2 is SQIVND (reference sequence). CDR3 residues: CASSPRTGRTQYF. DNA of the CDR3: TGTGCCAGTAGTCCCCGGACGGGAAGAACGCAGTATTTT.

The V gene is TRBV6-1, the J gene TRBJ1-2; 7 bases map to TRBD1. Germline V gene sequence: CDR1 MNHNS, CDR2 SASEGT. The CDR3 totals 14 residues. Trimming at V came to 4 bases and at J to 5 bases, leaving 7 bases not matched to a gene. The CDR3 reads CASSADRAGYGYTF. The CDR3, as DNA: TGTGCCAGCAGTGCAGACAGGGCAGGGTATGGCTACACCTTC.

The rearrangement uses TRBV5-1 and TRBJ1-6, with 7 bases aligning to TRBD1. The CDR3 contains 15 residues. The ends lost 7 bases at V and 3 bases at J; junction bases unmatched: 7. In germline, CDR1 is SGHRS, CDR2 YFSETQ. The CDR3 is CASGWGTDYNSPLHF. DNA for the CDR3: TGCGCCAGCGGATGGGGGACAGACTATAATTCACCCCTCCACTTT.

CDR3 DNA: TGTGCCAGCAGCTTAGTACAGGGTGGTGAAGCTTTCTTT. Translated: CASSLVQGGEAFF. This chain links TRBV13 with TRBJ1-1; TRBD1 is a possible D gene (6 bases). Deletions cut 1 base from V and 7 bases from J, with 10 bases between. Germline V CDR1 and CDR2: PRHDT, FYEKMQ (reference sequence). The CDR3 runs to 13 residues.